These T cell receptor beta chains were read from a single sample in a study of read filtering for tumor transcriptome and immune sequencing. TCRdb recomputed calls from the reads with MiXCR, one row per CDR3 protein. The repertoire has 50,000 or so distinct CDR3 sequences, more than 10% of them found once; the top ten carry more than 14%. Input material: a population of CD138-negative cells sorted from bone marrow. Receptors were obtained from a donor aged 40 or over with multiple myeloma. Each CDR3 is given with its conserved first and last residue. A D gene is named only where the DNA matches it firmly. Clone size is stated in some rows and not others, as once, few, many or a class when expanded.

>TRBJ2-5|-|many|TRBV10-2
CASSEGGWGETQYF
TGCGCCAGCAGTGAGGGGGGTTGGGGAGAGACCCAGTACTTC
>TRBJ2-1|TRBD2|-|TRBV4-2
CASSKTWTSGGDGQFF
TGTGCCAGCAGCAAGACATGGACTAGCGGGGGTGATGGGCAGTTCTTC
>TRBJ2-4|-|few|TRBV19
CASSVPGDKNIQYF
TGTGCCAGTAGTGTGCCGGGAGATAAAAACATTCAGTACTTC
>TRBJ1-1|-|many|TRBV12-3/TRBV12-4
CASSFALNTEAFF
TGTGCCAGCAGTTTCGCGCTGAACACTGAAGCTTTCTTT
>TRBJ1-2|-|medium-sized|TRBV4-1
CASSQEIGGGYGYTF
TGCGCCAGCAGCCAAGAAATAGGGGGGGGCTATGGCTACACCTTC
>TRBJ2-1|-|many|TRBV29-1
CSVEGLVDEQFF
TGCAGCGTTGAGGGGCTAGTAGACGAGCAGTTCTTC
>TRBJ2-4|-|-|TRBV6-2/TRBV6-3
CASSLGQLAKSIQYF
TGTGCCAGCAGCTTGGGCCAATTAGCCAAAAGCATTCAGTACTTC
>TRBJ2-3|-|many|TRBV7-8
CASSLSDTQYF
TGTGCCAGCAGCCTCTCAGATACGCAGTATTTT
>TRBJ2-7|-|many|TRBV2
CASRSGTSSYEQYF
TGTGCCAGCCGCTCTGGGACATCCTCCTACGAGCAGTACTTC
>TRBJ2-7|-|many|TRBV7-9
CASSLLSYYEQYF
TGTGCCAGCAGCTTACTGAGTTACTACGAGCAGTACTTC
>TRBJ1-5|TRBD1|many|TRBV11-2
CASSRQGGQPQHF
TGTGCCAGCAGCCGACAGGGGGGACAGCCCCAGCATTTT
>TRBJ2-1|-|many|TRBV7-3
CASSLTLVLIWSGFF
TGTGCCAGCAGCTTAACCTTGGTCCTAATCTGGAGCGGGTTCTTC
>TRBJ1-1|TRBD1|many|TRBV6-5
CASSISGTGENTEAFF
TGTGCCAGCAGTATATCCGGGACAGGGGAAAACACTGAAGCTTTCTTT
>TRBJ2-1|TRBD1|many|TRBV7-2
CASSLSGTAFYNEQFF
TGTGCCAGCAGCTTGTCCGGGACAGCCTTTTACAATGAGCAGTTCTTC
>TRBJ2-2|-|many|TRBV5-1
CASSLLGTGELFF
TGCGCCAGCAGCTTGCTTGGGACCGGGGAGCTGTTTTTT
>TRBJ2-7|-|many|TRBV27
CASKGAGRNEQYF
TGTGCCAGCAAAGGGGCAGGGAGGAACGAGCAGTACTTC
>TRBJ1-1|-|many|TRBV10-3
CAISESARASEAFF
TGTGCCATCAGTGAGTCGGCCAGGGCTTCTGAAGCTTTCTTT
>TRBJ2-2|-|many|TRBV11-3
CASSIGGGTGELFF
TGTGCCAGCAGCATAGGGGGTGGCACCGGGGAGCTGTTTTTT
>TRBJ2-7|TRBD1|few|TRBV18
CASSPGTGLREQYF
TGTGCCAGCTCCCCCGGGACAGGCCTCCGGGAGCAGTACTTC
>TRBJ2-2|TRBD2|many|TRBV3-1
CASGGRNTGELFF
TGTGCCAGCGGCGGGAGGAACACCGGGGAGCTGTTTTTT
>TRBJ2-1|-|many|TRBV29-1
CSVESENYNEQFF
TGCAGCGTTGAGTCAGAGAACTACAATGAGCAGTTCTTC
>TRBJ1-2|TRBD1|many|TRBV20-1
CSASPGQGYGYTF
TGCAGTGCTAGCCCCGGACAGGGCTATGGCTACACCTTC
>TRBJ2-5|TRBD2|many|TRBV4-3
CASSQGVAGGETQYF
TGCGCCAGCAGCCAAGGGGTAGCGGGAGGAGAGACCCAGTACTTC
>TRBJ1-1|TRBD1|many|TRBV12-5
CASGLDFWTGGRTEAFF
TGTGCTAGTGGTTTGGACTTTTGGACAGGCGGGCGCACTGAAGCTTTCTTT
>TRBJ2-7|TRBD1|-|TRBV6-2/TRBV6-3
CASGSLRTGTYEQYF
TGCGCCAGCGGTTCCCTCCGGACAGGGACCTACGAGCAGTACTTC
>TRBJ2-1|-|many|TRBV12-3/TRBV12-4
CASTPTGHERFF
TGTGCCAGCACCCCGACCGGGCATGAGCGGTTCTTC
>TRBJ2-3|-|many|TRBV29-1
CSVSLGTQYF
TGCAGCGTTAGTCTCGGTACGCAGTATTTT
>TRBJ2-2|TRBD2|many|TRBV5-5
CASSMTSGANTGELFF
TGTGCCAGCAGCATGACTAGCGGTGCGAACACCGGGGAGCTGTTTTTT
>TRBJ1-5|-|medium-sized|TRBV20-1
CSAQEGGPQHF
TGCAGTGCTCAAGAGGGGGGACCCCAGCATTTT
>TRBJ1-1|-|-|TRBV7-2
CASSLETGVNTDAFF
TGTGCCAGCAGCTTAGAGACGGGGGTGAACACTGACGCTTTCTTT
>TRBJ1-2|-|many|TRBV27
CATGGRGSASYGYTF
TGTGCCACGGGCGGCAGGGGCTCGGCGAGCTATGGCTACACCTTC
>TRBJ2-3|TRBD2|many|TRBV28
CASSWGRGPGWTDTQYF
TGTGCCAGCAGTTGGGGGAGGGGCCCGGGTTGGACAGATACGCAGTATTTT
>TRBJ2-5|TRBD1|once|TRBV11-2
CASSADRVETQHF
TGTGCCAGCAGTGCCGACAGGGTCGAGACCCAGCACTTC
>TRBJ2-7|TRBD1|-|TRBV5-6
CASSADNRGFYEQYF
TGTGCCAGCAGCGCCGATAACAGGGGTTTTTACGAGCAGTACTTC
>TRBJ2-3|TRBD2|many|TRBV4-2
CASSRGLAGSTSTDTQYF
TGTGCCAGCAGCCGAGGACTAGCGGGAAGTACTAGCACAGATACGCAGTATTTT
>TRBJ2-1|TRBD2|-|TRBV19
CASSSPGLGAGRVQLF
TGTGCCAGTAGTTCCCCGGGACTAGGGGCCGGCAGGGTGCAGCTCTTC
>TRBJ1-1|-|many|TRBV29-1
CSVRGGANTEAFF
TGCAGCGTTCGAGGGGGGGCGAACACTGAAGCTTTCTTT
>TRBJ2-3|-|many|TRBV20-1
CSAGNRDGGTDTQYF
TGCAGTGCTGGAAACCGGGACGGAGGAACAGATACGCAGTATTTT
>TRBJ2-3|TRBD2|many|TRBV28
CATSGTSTDTQYF
TGTGCCACTAGCGGGACTAGCACAGATACGCAGTATTTT
>TRBJ2-1|-|many|TRBV6-1
CASSEVVEEQFF
TGTGCCAGCAGTGAGGTTGTGGAGGAGCAGTTCTTC
>TRBJ1-2|-|many|TRBV4-2
CASSQEEGSYGYTF
TGTGCCAGCAGCCAAGAAGAGGGCTCCTATGGCTACACCTTC
>TRBJ2-7|TRBD1|-|TRBV7-9
CASSLAGQAYEQYF
TGTGCCAGCAGCTTAGCGGGACAGGCCTACGAGCAGTACTTC
>TRBJ2-2|-|-|TRBV5-6
CASSRPTGNTGELFF
TGTGCCAGCAGCAGACCGACTGGGAACACCGGGGAGCTGTTTTTT
>TRBJ2-5|-|many|TRBV3-1
CASSQEWTEETQYF
TGTGCCAGCAGCCAAGAATGGACAGAAGAGACCCAGTACTTC
>TRBJ2-7|TRBD2|many|TRBV18
CASSLGQGGTSGRFDEQYF
TGTGCCAGCTCCCTCGGACAGGGGGGGACTAGCGGGAGGTTCGACGAGCAGTACTTC
>TRBJ2-7|-|many|TRBV7-6
CASSPINPYEQYF
TGTGCCAGCAGCCCTATTAACCCCTACGAGCAGTACTTC
>TRBJ2-1|TRBD2|many|TRBV5-1
CASSYLAGVGNEQFF
TGCGCCAGCAGCTATTTAGCGGGAGTGGGGAATGAGCAGTTCTTC
>TRBJ2-1|TRBD2|many|TRBV12-3/TRBV12-4
CASRKTGLGRGEQFF
TGTGCCAGCAGGAAGACGGGACTAGGTAGAGGTGAGCAGTTCTTC
>TRBJ2-3|TRBD2|many|TRBV25-1
CASSVLAGKGDTQYF
TGTGCCAGCAGTGTGCTAGCGGGAAAGGGAGATACGCAGTATTTT